Presented here are 8 T cell receptor beta chains from one specimen sequenced in a study of T cell changes during pregnancy in multiple sclerosis. TCRdb's copy holds only in-frame clones and misses some; the assay was immunoSEQ multiplex PCR. The sample consists of approximately 110,000 clones, 92% of them appearing once. Material: peripheral blood, obtained in the third trimester of pregnancy. These receptors all come from a female donor with multiple sclerosis, enrolled in a pregnancy study.

The chain links TRBV2 to TRBJ2-3, with 10 bases fitting TRBD1. The CDR3 has 14 amino acids. The V gene's germline CDR1 is SNHLY and CDR2 FYNNEI. V lost 11 bases and J lost 4; bases outside the gene matches: 9. CDR3 amino acids: CAVPGTGVPDTQYF. DNA for the CDR3: TGTGCCGTCCCGGGGACAGGGGTACCAGATACGCAGTATTTT.

The rearrangement uses TRBV7-8 and TRBJ1-4; D is ambiguous. This CDR3 comprises 14 residues. With 3 bases removed from V and 2 bases from J, the gap between germline ends came to 7 bases. Germline V gives CDR1 SGHVS, CDR2 FQNEAQ. The CDR3 nucleotides are TGTGCCAGCAGCTTTGGAGAGACTAATGAAAAACTGTTTTTT. Translated: CASSFGETNEKLFF.

The gene calls are TRBV15 and TRBJ2-1; 9 bases are shared with TRBD2. Germline lookup yields CDR1 LNHNV and CDR2 YYDKDF (reference sequence). The CDR3 is 16 residues long. V shed 5 bases and J 8 bases; nucleotides not matched to a gene: 13. The CDR3 spells CATSVALAGVGDEQFF. The CDR3 coding sequence is TGTGCCACCAGCGTTGCTTTAGCGGGAGTAGGAGATGAGCAGTTCTTC.

CDR3 sequence (DNA): TGCGCCAGCAGCGAAAGGACAGGGAATCAGCCCCAGCATTTT. This encodes CASSERTGNQPQHF. V usage is TRBV5-1 and J usage is TRBJ1-5; 8 positions agree with TRBD1. The J segment lost 4 bases and the V segment lost 4 bases, leaving 4 bases of the junction unmatched. Germline lookup yields CDR1 SGHRS and CDR2 YFSETQ. This CDR3 is 14 amino acids long.

The chain is built from TRBV19 and TRBJ1-5; D might be TRBD1 (6 bases). CDR3 length: 17 amino acids. V shed 5 bases and J shed 1 base, with 18 bases lying between them. Germline V gives CDR1 LNHDA, CDR2 SQIVND (reference sequence). The CDR3 nucleotides are TGTGCCAGTAGTCTAAGGGGGTCCCTAGGGAGCAATCAGCCCCAGCATTTT. Amino acids: CASSLRGSLGSNQPQHF.

This rearrangement joins TRBV14 to TRBJ2-7; 9 bases agree with TRBD2. Germline V gives CDR1 SGHDN, CDR2 FVKESK. The length of the CDR3 is 14 residues. After removal of 4 bases from V and 6 bases from J, the junction contained 7 bases not matched to a gene. The CDR3 region is CASSLLAGLVEQYF. CDR3 sequence (DNA): TGTGCCAGCAGCCTTCTAGCGGGGCTGGTCGAGCAGTACTTC.

This chain joins TRBV7-3 and TRBJ1-2; a weak D match, TRBD1 (5 bases). V was shortened by 1 base and J by 2 bases, with 14 bases between the two germline ends. Germline loops: CDR1 SGHTA, CDR2 FQGTGA. The CDR3 covers 16 residues. CDR3 DNA: TGTGCCAGCAGCTTAAGGGGGGGAGGACGGAACTATGGCTACACCTTC. It translates to CASSLRGGGRNYGYTF.

This chain connects TRBV6-1 to TRBJ2-2; 7 bases map to TRBD2. There are 15 residues in the CDR3. V lost 5 bases to trimming and J lost 4 bases; unmatched junction nucleotides: 7. In germline, CDR1 is MNHNS, CDR2 SASEGT. The DNA of the CDR3 is TGTGCCAGCAGTTCGAAAAGCGGGATCACCGGGGAGCTGTTTTTT. Encoded protein: CASSSKSGITGELFF.